These T cell receptor beta chains were read from a single sample in a study of blood T cell repertoires in COVID-19. TCRdb's table, derived via immunoSEQ multiplex PCR, lists solely in-frame clones and lacks some. The data contain about 67,000 clones, over 70% of them singletons. Specimen: peripheral blood. These receptors all come from a man aged 50 to 59 with active COVID-19. Both conserved end residues are part of each CDR3. Each record gives: D gene, V gene, clone size, J gene, CDR3 protein, CDR3 DNA. D genes are given only for firm matches. Size is stated for part of the rows, as once, few or many counts, or as a class when the clone is expanded.

D gene: NA; V gene: TRBV5-4; clone size: NA; J gene: TRBJ2-7; CDR3 protein: CASSLAIRGRSSYEQYF; CDR3 DNA: TGTGCCAGCAGCTTGGCCATCAGGGGCCGCAGCTCCTACGAGCAGTACTTC
D gene: TRBD1; V gene: TRBV24-1; clone size: once; J gene: TRBJ2-2; CDR3 protein: CATSDPGTGKAGELFF; CDR3 DNA: TGTGCCACCAGTGACCCCGGGACAGGAAAGGCCGGGGAGCTGTTTTTT
D gene: NA; V gene: TRBV10-3; clone size: few; J gene: TRBJ1-6; CDR3 protein: CAISESGGKDSPLHF; CDR3 DNA: TGTGCCATCAGTGAGTCGGGGGGGAAGGATTCACCCCTCCACTTT
D gene: TRBD1; V gene: TRBV4-2; clone size: NA; J gene: TRBJ1-2; CDR3 protein: CASSQDEGQGARYTF; CDR3 DNA: TGTGCCAGCAGCCAAGATGAGGGACAGGGGGCGCGTTACACCTTC
D gene: NA; V gene: TRBV5-6; clone size: NA; J gene: TRBJ1-5; CDR3 protein: CASSKDSQPQHF; CDR3 DNA: TGTGCCAGCAGCAAAGACAGTCAGCCCCAGCATTTT
D gene: TRBD1; V gene: TRBV19; clone size: NA; J gene: TRBJ1-1; CDR3 protein: CASSISRQGAFF; CDR3 DNA: TGTGCCAGTAGTATCTCGAGACAGGGAGCTTTCTTT
D gene: NA; V gene: TRBV2; clone size: few; J gene: TRBJ1-5; CDR3 protein: CASSAGEGQPQHF; CDR3 DNA: TGTGCCAGCAGTGCAGGGGAGGGGCAGCCCCAGCATTTT
D gene: NA; V gene: TRBV20-1; clone size: medium-sized; J gene: TRBJ1-2; CDR3 protein: CSAPSGHGYTF; CDR3 DNA: TGCAGTGCGCCCTCAGGGCATGGCTACACCTTC
D gene: TRBD1; V gene: TRBV6-2/TRBV6-3; clone size: NA; J gene: TRBJ2-3; CDR3 protein: CASSYSVPGQARSSTDTQYF; CDR3 DNA: TGTGCCAGCAGTTACTCCGTCCCGGGACAGGCTCGGTCGAGCACAGATACGCAGTATTTT
D gene: NA; V gene: TRBV5-8; clone size: NA; J gene: TRBJ1-5; CDR3 protein: CASSLEVNRDQPQHF; CDR3 DNA: TGTGCCAGCAGCTTGGAGGTTAACCGGGATCAGCCCCAGCATTTT
D gene: NA; V gene: TRBV20-1; clone size: NA; J gene: TRBJ2-2; CDR3 protein: CSARGGSTGELFF; CDR3 DNA: TGCAGTGCTCGTGGAGGGTCCACCGGGGAGCTGTTTTTT
D gene: NA; V gene: TRBV15; clone size: NA; J gene: TRBJ2-6; CDR3 protein: CATSNMRTGANVLTF; CDR3 DNA: TGTGCCACCAGCAACATGAGGACTGGGGCCAACGTCCTGACTTTC
D gene: TRBD1; V gene: TRBV6-6; clone size: NA; J gene: TRBJ2-1; CDR3 protein: CASRTSGQGNNEQFF; CDR3 DNA: TGTGCCAGCAGAACTTCGGGACAGGGAAACAATGAGCAGTTCTTC
D gene: NA; V gene: TRBV5-5; clone size: NA; J gene: TRBJ2-1; CDR3 protein: CASSSQYTFYNEQFF; CDR3 DNA: TGTGCCAGCAGCTCACAGTATACTTTCTACAATGAGCAGTTCTTC
D gene: TRBD2; V gene: TRBV6-5; clone size: NA; J gene: TRBJ2-5; CDR3 protein: CASSRSAGGRETQYF; CDR3 DNA: TGTGCCAGCAGCCGATCGGCGGGAGGGCGGGAGACCCAGTACTTC
D gene: TRBD1; V gene: TRBV6-2/TRBV6-3; clone size: few; J gene: TRBJ1-2; CDR3 protein: CASSFSGTGDSNYGYTF; CDR3 DNA: TGTGCCAGCAGCTTCTCCGGGACAGGGGATTCTAACTATGGCTACACCTTC
D gene: TRBD1; V gene: TRBV15; clone size: once; J gene: TRBJ1-2; CDR3 protein: CATSIRDRAYGYTF; CDR3 DNA: TGTGCCACCAGCATCCGGGACAGGGCTTATGGCTACACCTTC
D gene: NA; V gene: TRBV27; clone size: NA; J gene: TRBJ1-2; CDR3 protein: CASSILKDSDGYTF; CDR3 DNA: TGTGCCAGCAGTATCCTGAAGGACAGTGATGGCTACACCTTC
D gene: NA; V gene: TRBV4-1; clone size: NA; J gene: TRBJ1-5; CDR3 protein: CASSQGERGQPQHF; CDR3 DNA: TGCGCCAGCAGCCAAGGGGAGCGAGGTCAGCCCCAGCATTTT
D gene: NA; V gene: TRBV2; clone size: NA; J gene: TRBJ2-2; CDR3 protein: CASSKGTNTGELFF; CDR3 DNA: TGTGCCAGCAGCAAGGGGACTAACACCGGGGAGCTGTTTTTT
D gene: NA; V gene: TRBV12-3/TRBV12-4; clone size: NA; J gene: TRBJ2-1; CDR3 protein: CASRPGQYNEQFF; CDR3 DNA: TGTGCCAGCAGACCCGGACAGTACAATGAGCAGTTCTTC
D gene: NA; V gene: TRBV5-5; clone size: NA; J gene: TRBJ1-2; CDR3 protein: CASSLNLGTVGYTF; CDR3 DNA: TGTGCCAGCAGCTTGAATCTTGGGACTGTGGGCTACACCTTC
D gene: NA; V gene: TRBV20-1; clone size: NA; J gene: TRBJ2-7; CDR3 protein: CSARELNEQYF; CDR3 DNA: TGCAGTGCTAGAGAACTAAACGAGCAGTACTTC
D gene: NA; V gene: TRBV2; clone size: NA; J gene: TRBJ2-3; CDR3 protein: CASNPPGIRTDTQYF; CDR3 DNA: TGTGCCAGCAACCCCCCCGGGATCCGCACAGATACGCAGTATTTT
D gene: TRBD2; V gene: TRBV28; clone size: NA; J gene: TRBJ2-7; CDR3 protein: CASRTSGSSYEQYF; CDR3 DNA: TGTGCCAGCAGAACTAGCGGGAGCTCCTACGAGCAGTACTTC
D gene: TRBD1; V gene: TRBV7-9; clone size: NA; J gene: TRBJ1-5; CDR3 protein: CASRGQGSNQPQHF; CDR3 DNA: TGTGCCAGCAGAGGACAGGGAAGCAATCAGCCCCAGCATTTT
D gene: NA; V gene: TRBV7-9; clone size: NA; J gene: TRBJ1-3; CDR3 protein: CASSLSGNTIYF; CDR3 DNA: TGTGCCAGCAGCTTATCGGGAAACACCATATATTTT
D gene: TRBD2; V gene: TRBV5-4; clone size: NA; J gene: TRBJ2-1; CDR3 protein: CASSLRLAGDSEQFF; CDR3 DNA: TGTGCCAGCAGCTTACGACTAGCGGGAGATAGTGAGCAGTTCTTC
D gene: TRBD1; V gene: TRBV28; clone size: NA; J gene: TRBJ1-5; CDR3 protein: CASSFPRTGQGHRQPQHF; CDR3 DNA: TGTGCCAGCAGTTTTCCCCGGACCGGACAGGGGCATAGGCAGCCCCAGCATTTT
D gene: NA; V gene: TRBV10-2; clone size: NA; J gene: TRBJ2-3; CDR3 protein: CASSETRGADTQYF; CDR3 DNA: TGCGCCAGCAGTGAAACCAGGGGGGCAGATACGCAGTATTTT
D gene: TRBD2; V gene: TRBV5-1; clone size: NA; J gene: TRBJ2-3; CDR3 protein: CASSQTSGRADTQYF; CDR3 DNA: TGCGCCAGCAGCCAGACTAGCGGGAGGGCCGATACGCAGTATTTT
D gene: NA; V gene: TRBV29-1; clone size: NA; J gene: TRBJ1-1; CDR3 protein: CSASGGRMNTEAFF; CDR3 DNA: TGCAGCGCCTCTGGAGGGCGTATGAACACTGAAGCTTTCTTT
D gene: TRBD2; V gene: TRBV28; clone size: NA; J gene: TRBJ2-3; CDR3 protein: CASRETSGYSTDTQYF; CDR3 DNA: TGTGCCAGCAGGGAGACTAGCGGTTACAGCACAGATACGCAGTATTTT
D gene: NA; V gene: TRBV25-1; clone size: NA; J gene: TRBJ1-1; CDR3 protein: CASSESTLDSTEAFF; CDR3 DNA: TGTGCCAGCAGTGAAAGTACGCTAGACAGCACTGAAGCTTTCTTT
D gene: NA; V gene: TRBV2; clone size: NA; J gene: TRBJ2-1; CDR3 protein: CASRSEGWVNEQFF; CDR3 DNA: TGTGCCAGCAGGAGCGAGGGTTGGGTCAATGAGCAGTTCTTC
D gene: TRBD1; V gene: TRBV5-1; clone size: NA; J gene: TRBJ1-5; CDR3 protein: CASSKTGNNQPQHF; CDR3 DNA: TGCGCCAGCAGCAAGACAGGGAACAATCAGCCCCAGCATTTT
D gene: NA; V gene: TRBV25-1; clone size: NA; J gene: TRBJ2-3; CDR3 protein: CASSGAGSTDTQYF; CDR3 DNA: TGTGCCAGCAGTGGGGCGGGAAGCACAGATACGCAGTATTTT
D gene: TRBD1; V gene: TRBV19; clone size: NA; J gene: TRBJ1-5; CDR3 protein: CASSKGQARNQPQHF; CDR3 DNA: TGTGCCAGTAGTAAAGGACAGGCCCGGAATCAGCCCCAGCATTTT
D gene: TRBD1; V gene: TRBV13; clone size: NA; J gene: TRBJ1-1; CDR3 protein: CASSPRKDRGSNTEAFF; CDR3 DNA: TGTGCCAGCAGCCCGAGGAAGGACAGGGGTAGTAACACTGAAGCTTTCTTT
D gene: NA; V gene: TRBV7-2; clone size: NA; J gene: TRBJ2-2; CDR3 protein: CASSPRGGSNTGELFF; CDR3 DNA: TGTGCCAGCAGCCCCCGAGGGGGTAGTAACACCGGGGAGCTGTTTTTT
D gene: TRBD1; V gene: TRBV2; clone size: once; J gene: TRBJ1-5; CDR3 protein: CASSGSGGGGNQPQHF; CDR3 DNA: TGTGCCAGCAGCGGATCAGGGGGCGGCGGCAATCAGCCCCAGCATTTT
D gene: TRBD2; V gene: TRBV5-1; clone size: once; J gene: TRBJ2-1; CDR3 protein: CASSLGAGGLGNEQFF; CDR3 DNA: TGCGCCAGCAGCTTAGGAGCGGGAGGTCTCGGCAATGAGCAGTTCTTC
D gene: TRBD1; V gene: TRBV5-4; clone size: NA; J gene: TRBJ2-1; CDR3 protein: CASSWGQGNEQFF; CDR3 DNA: TGTGCCAGCAGCTGGGGACAGGGGAATGAGCAGTTCTTC
D gene: TRBD2; V gene: TRBV5-6; clone size: NA; J gene: TRBJ2-1; CDR3 protein: CASAPIAGRASVNEQFF; CDR3 DNA: TGTGCCAGCGCCCCTATAGCGGGAAGGGCTAGCGTGAATGAGCAGTTCTTC
D gene: TRBD2; V gene: TRBV18; clone size: NA; J gene: TRBJ2-3; CDR3 protein: CASSPMRGVLAGGPNTQYF; CDR3 DNA: TGTGCCAGCTCACCTATGCGTGGGGTGCTAGCGGGAGGGCCGAATACGCAGTATTTT
D gene: NA; V gene: TRBV4-1; clone size: NA; J gene: TRBJ2-3; CDR3 protein: CASSQGGKDTQYF; CDR3 DNA: TGCGCCAGCAGCCAAGGAGGGAAAGATACGCAGTATTTT
D gene: TRBD1; V gene: TRBV9; clone size: once; J gene: TRBJ1-2; CDR3 protein: CASSVTSGGKVGYTF; CDR3 DNA: TGTGCCAGCAGCGTAACTTCAGGGGGTAAGGTGGGCTACACCTTC
D gene: NA; V gene: TRBV27; clone size: NA; J gene: TRBJ2-1; CDR3 protein: CASNPRGSYNEQFF; CDR3 DNA: TGTGCCAGCAACCCACGGGGTTCCTACAATGAGCAGTTCTTC
D gene: NA; V gene: TRBV10-3; clone size: few; J gene: TRBJ1-4; CDR3 protein: CATRGGAANEKLFF; CDR3 DNA: TGTGCCACGAGGGGAGGGGCGGCTAATGAAAAACTGTTTTTT
D gene: NA; V gene: TRBV27; clone size: NA; J gene: TRBJ2-7; CDR3 protein: CASSFGRPYEQYF; CDR3 DNA: TGTGCCAGCAGTTTTGGCAGGCCCTACGAGCAGTACTTC
D gene: NA; V gene: TRBV19; clone size: once; J gene: TRBJ1-1; CDR3 protein: CASSIDGQGNTEAFF; CDR3 DNA: TGTGCCAGTAGTATAGATGGCCAGGGGAACACTGAAGCTTTCTTT